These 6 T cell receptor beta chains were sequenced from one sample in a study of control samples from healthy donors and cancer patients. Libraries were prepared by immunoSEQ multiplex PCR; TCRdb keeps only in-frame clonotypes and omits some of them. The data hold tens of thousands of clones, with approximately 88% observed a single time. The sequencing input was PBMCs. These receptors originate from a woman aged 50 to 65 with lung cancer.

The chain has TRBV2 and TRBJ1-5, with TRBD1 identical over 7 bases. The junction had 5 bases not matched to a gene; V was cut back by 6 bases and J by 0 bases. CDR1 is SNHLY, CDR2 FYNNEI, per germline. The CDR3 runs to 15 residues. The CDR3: CASRLQGNSNQPQHF. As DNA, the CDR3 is TGTGCCAGCAGACTACAGGGGAATAGCAATCAGCCCCAGCATTTT.

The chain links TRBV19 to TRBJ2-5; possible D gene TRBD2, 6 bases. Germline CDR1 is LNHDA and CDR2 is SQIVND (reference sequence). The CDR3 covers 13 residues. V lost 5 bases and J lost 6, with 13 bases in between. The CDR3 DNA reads TGTGCCAGTAGTTCGGGACTGCCCCAGACCCAGTACTTC. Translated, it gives CASSSGLPQTQYF.

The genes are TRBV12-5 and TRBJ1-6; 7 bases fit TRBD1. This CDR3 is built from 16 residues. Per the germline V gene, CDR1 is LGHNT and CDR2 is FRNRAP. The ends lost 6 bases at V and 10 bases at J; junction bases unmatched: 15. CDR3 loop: CASGWDSLSPSSPLHF. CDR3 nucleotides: TGTGCTAGTGGGTGGGACAGCCTGTCCCCTAGCTCACCCCTCCACTTT.

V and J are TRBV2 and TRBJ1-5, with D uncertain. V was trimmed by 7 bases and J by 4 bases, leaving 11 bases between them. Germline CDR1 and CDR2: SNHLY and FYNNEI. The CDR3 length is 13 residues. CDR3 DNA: TGTGCCAGCACCCTAGGAATTAATCAGCCCCAGCATTTT. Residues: CASTLGINQPQHF.

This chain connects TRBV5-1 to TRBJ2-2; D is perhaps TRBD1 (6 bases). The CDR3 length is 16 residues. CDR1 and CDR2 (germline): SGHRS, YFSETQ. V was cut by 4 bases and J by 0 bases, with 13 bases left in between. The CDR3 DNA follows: TGCGCCAGCAGCCCGGACAGCTACGCGAACACCGGGGAGCTGTTTTTT. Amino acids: CASSPDSYANTGELFF. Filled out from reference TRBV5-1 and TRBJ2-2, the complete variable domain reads KAGVTQTPRYLIKTRGQQVTLSCSPISGHRSVSWYQQTPGQGLQFLFEYFSETQRNKGNFPGRFSGRQFSNSRSEMNVSTLELGDSALYLCASSPDSYANTGELFFGEGSRLTVL.

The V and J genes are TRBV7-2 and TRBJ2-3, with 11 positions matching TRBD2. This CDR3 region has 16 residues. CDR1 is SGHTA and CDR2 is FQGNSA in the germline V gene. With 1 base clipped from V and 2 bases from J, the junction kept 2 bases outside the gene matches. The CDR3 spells CASSLVAGGFTDTQYF. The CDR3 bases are TGTGCCAGCAGCTTAGTAGCGGGGGGGTTCACAGATACGCAGTATTTT.